Listed below are T cell receptor beta chains from one sample, sequenced in a study of cytomegalovirus exposure and HLA in healthy donors. Assay: immunoSEQ multiplex PCR; the TCRdb copy retains only in-frame clones and omits some. This sample has about 79,000 clones, with 60% to 80% found just once. Sequenced: PBMCs. The receptors come from a man aged 60 to 75 in good health and CMV-seronegative. The CDR3 runs from the conserved cysteine through the conserved F or W. D genes are given only for firm matches. Clone size is stated in some rows and not others, as once, few, many or a class when expanded.

clone_size: .
d_call: TRBD2
v_call: TRBV18
j_call: TRBJ2-1
cdr3_nt: TGTGCCAGCTCACCAACCGGGACTAGCGGGACCCATGAGCAGTTCTTC
cdr3_aa: CASSPTGTSGTHEQFF

clone_size: .
d_call: TRBD2
v_call: TRBV10-2
j_call: TRBJ2-7
cdr3_nt: TGCGCCAGCACTCCTCTTCGCACTAGCGGGGACTACGAGCAGTACTTC
cdr3_aa: CASTPLRTSGDYEQYF

clone_size: few
d_call: .
v_call: TRBV6-4
j_call: TRBJ2-3
cdr3_nt: TGTGCCAGCAGTGACTCAGAGGGCGGCACAGATACGCAGTATTTT
cdr3_aa: CASSDSEGGTDTQYF

clone_size: .
d_call: TRBD1
v_call: TRBV7-6
j_call: TRBJ2-1
cdr3_nt: TGTGCCAGCGCTCCCCTGGGGACAGGGTCTGCGAATGAGCAGTTCTTC
cdr3_aa: CASAPLGTGSANEQFF

clone_size: .
d_call: TRBD2
v_call: TRBV7-2
j_call: TRBJ2-3
cdr3_nt: TGTGCCAGCAGCTCGGGACTAGCGGGGGGTACAGATACGCAGTATTTT
cdr3_aa: CASSSGLAGGTDTQYF

clone_size: .
d_call: .
v_call: TRBV20-1
j_call: TRBJ2-1
cdr3_nt: TGCAGTGCTACTGGAGACAATGAGCAGTTCTTC
cdr3_aa: CSATGDNEQFF

clone_size: .
d_call: TRBD2
v_call: TRBV28
j_call: TRBJ2-3
cdr3_nt: TGTGCCAGCAGTCCGAGCGGGACCCGTTTGGCGCAGTATTTT
cdr3_aa: CASSPSGTRLAQYF

clone_size: .
d_call: TRBD2
v_call: TRBV6-5
j_call: TRBJ2-3
cdr3_nt: TGTGCCAGCTGTGCGGGAGGGATCCCAGATACGCAGTATTTT
cdr3_aa: CASCAGGIPDTQYF

clone_size: .
d_call: TRBD1
v_call: TRBV4-3
j_call: TRBJ2-1
cdr3_nt: TGCGCCAGCAGCCAAGATGGTGGACAGGGTCTTGAGCAGTTCTTC
cdr3_aa: CASSQDGGQGLEQFF

clone_size: .
d_call: TRBD1
v_call: TRBV2
j_call: TRBJ1-2
cdr3_nt: TGTGCCAGCAGTCCCGACTCACCTTCGACAGGGGACTATGGCTACACCTTC
cdr3_aa: CASSPDSPSTGDYGYTF

clone_size: .
d_call: .
v_call: TRBV19
j_call: TRBJ2-5
cdr3_nt: TGTGCCAGTAGTATAGACGGGGGAGGAAGGGAGACCCAGTACTTC
cdr3_aa: CASSIDGGGRETQYF

clone_size: .
d_call: .
v_call: TRBV6-6
j_call: TRBJ2-5
cdr3_nt: TGTGCCAGCGGAAAGGGGGAGACCCAGTACTTC
cdr3_aa: CASGKGETQYF

clone_size: .
d_call: .
v_call: TRBV4-1
j_call: TRBJ1-3
cdr3_nt: TGCGCCAGCAGCCAAGACAGGGTTGGAAACACCATATATTTT
cdr3_aa: CASSQDRVGNTIYF

clone_size: .
d_call: .
v_call: TRBV7-9
j_call: TRBJ1-2
cdr3_nt: TGTGCCAGCACCCCGGGGGGAACCGGCTACACCTTC
cdr3_aa: CASTPGGTGYTF

clone_size: .
d_call: .
v_call: TRBV30
j_call: TRBJ1-1
cdr3_nt: TGTGCCTGGAGCCCGGAGGCAAGGAACACTGAAGCTTTCTTT
cdr3_aa: CAWSPEARNTEAFF

clone_size: once
d_call: TRBD2
v_call: TRBV6-5
j_call: TRBJ2-7
cdr3_nt: TGTGCCAGCAGTTACTCCTCGGGGCGGGGGTCCTACGAGCAGTACTTC
cdr3_aa: CASSYSSGRGSYEQYF

clone_size: few
d_call: TRBD1
v_call: TRBV28
j_call: TRBJ1-3
cdr3_nt: TGTGCCAGCAGCCGGGACAGGGGACGAGGCACCATATATTTT
cdr3_aa: CASSRDRGRGTIYF

clone_size: few
d_call: TRBD2
v_call: TRBV6-1
j_call: TRBJ2-2
cdr3_nt: TGTGCCAGCAGTGAGCCCTTGGGGGAGGGTTTGGGCACCGGGGAGCTGTTTTTT
cdr3_aa: CASSEPLGEGLGTGELFF

clone_size: .
d_call: TRBD2
v_call: TRBV7-2
j_call: TRBJ2-3
cdr3_nt: TGTGCCAGCAGCACCGGGACTAACGGAGATACGCAGTATTTT
cdr3_aa: CASSTGTNGDTQYF

clone_size: .
d_call: .
v_call: TRBV9
j_call: TRBJ2-7
cdr3_nt: TGTGCCAGCAGCGTAGAAGCAGGGGCGAGGGAGCAGTACTTC
cdr3_aa: CASSVEAGAREQYF

clone_size: .
d_call: .
v_call: TRBV28
j_call: TRBJ2-7
cdr3_nt: TGTGCCAGCAGTTTTTCCCCACTAGTCCCCTACGAGCAGTACTTC
cdr3_aa: CASSFSPLVPYEQYF

clone_size: once
d_call: .
v_call: TRBV6-1
j_call: TRBJ1-2
cdr3_nt: TGTGCCAGTCAACAGCGAGGCCAGGATGCGGGGGGCTACACCTTC
cdr3_aa: CASQQRGQDAGGYTF

clone_size: .
d_call: .
v_call: TRBV18
j_call: TRBJ2-6
cdr3_nt: TGTGCCAGCTCGTACGGGGAACCTGGGGCCAACGTCCTGACTTTC
cdr3_aa: CASSYGEPGANVLTF

clone_size: .
d_call: TRBD2
v_call: TRBV6-5
j_call: TRBJ2-5
cdr3_nt: TGTGCCAGCAGCCGGGGGAGCGGGAGGGTAGGGACCCAGTACTTC
cdr3_aa: CASSRGSGRVGTQYF

clone_size: .
d_call: TRBD2
v_call: TRBV10-3
j_call: TRBJ2-7
cdr3_nt: TGTGCCATCAGTGAGTTTGGTGGGACTAGGCTTGACGAGCAGTACTTC
cdr3_aa: CAISEFGGTRLDEQYF

clone_size: .
d_call: .
v_call: TRBV19
j_call: TRBJ2-3
cdr3_nt: TGTGCCAGTAGTACCCCGTCACAGGATACGCAGTATTTT
cdr3_aa: CASSTPSQDTQYF

clone_size: few
d_call: TRBD1
v_call: TRBV7-2
j_call: TRBJ1-2
cdr3_nt: TGTGCCAGCAGCCCACACACCCCGGGACAGGGGATTCCTGGCTACACCTTC
cdr3_aa: CASSPHTPGQGIPGYTF